Listed below are T cell receptor beta chains from one sample, sequenced in a study of vaccination effects on CD4 cells after COVID-19. Only in-frame clones appear in the TCRdb table, and some are missing; sequencing was by immunoSEQ multiplex PCR. Altogether some 50,000 clones are present, 65% to 75% being singletons, with the ten largest covering approximately 5.1%. These receptors' targets are unknown. The sequences come from CD4+ T cells from PBMCs cultured without peptide, collected after COVID-19 vaccination. The receptors were gathered from a human donor who had a prior SARS-CoV-2 infection. The CDR3 runs from the conserved cysteine through the conserved F or W. The D gene is left open where the match is weak. Clone size is stated in some rows and not others, as once, few, many or a class when expanded.

j_gene: TRBJ1-1; v_gene: TRBV5-1; d_gene: TRBD1; abundance: NA; CDR3nt: TGCGCCAGCAGTACAGGGACAGTATACACTGAAGCTTTCTTT; CDR3aa: CASSTGTVYTEAFF
j_gene: TRBJ2-3; v_gene: TRBV9; d_gene: NA; abundance: NA; CDR3nt: TGTGCCAGCTCGGCCCGCACAGATACGCAGTATTTT; CDR3aa: CASSARTDTQYF
j_gene: TRBJ1-2; v_gene: TRBV25-1; d_gene: TRBD1; abundance: NA; CDR3nt: TGTGCCAGCAGCCAAGGACAGGGCCCATGGACCTTC; CDR3aa: CASSQGQGPWTF
j_gene: TRBJ2-2; v_gene: TRBV2; d_gene: TRBD1; abundance: NA; CDR3nt: TGTGCCAGCAGCGGACAGGGGGCGAACACCGGGGAGCTGTTTTTT; CDR3aa: CASSGQGANTGELFF
j_gene: TRBJ1-1; v_gene: TRBV7-2; d_gene: NA; abundance: NA; CDR3nt: TGTGCCAGCAGCTTAGCGGACACCCTGAACACTGAAGCTTTCTTT; CDR3aa: CASSLADTLNTEAFF
j_gene: TRBJ2-3; v_gene: TRBV5-1; d_gene: TRBD1; abundance: NA; CDR3nt: TGCGCCAGCAGCCGGGACAGGGGGCGCGTGGGCCAGTATTTT; CDR3aa: CASSRDRGRVGQYF
j_gene: TRBJ2-5; v_gene: TRBV5-1; d_gene: NA; abundance: once; CDR3nt: TGCGCCAGCAGCTTGGTGGCTAGCATGGAGACCCAGTACTTC; CDR3aa: CASSLVASMETQYF
j_gene: TRBJ2-7; v_gene: TRBV6-5; d_gene: NA; abundance: few; CDR3nt: TGTGCCAGCAGTTCCGCTCGGTCCTACGAGCAGTACTTC; CDR3aa: CASSSARSYEQYF
j_gene: TRBJ1-4; v_gene: TRBV6-6; d_gene: NA; abundance: NA; CDR3nt: TGTGCCAGCAGTCACAATGGGCAGGGGAGGTCTAGTGATAATGAAAAACTGTTTTTT; CDR3aa: CASSHNGQGRSSDNEKLFF
j_gene: TRBJ2-5; v_gene: TRBV9; d_gene: NA; abundance: NA; CDR3nt: TGTGCCAGCAGCGGAGGGGGTTCAGTTTACCAAGAGACCCAGTACTTC; CDR3aa: CASSGGGSVYQETQYF
j_gene: TRBJ2-5; v_gene: TRBV5-1; d_gene: NA; abundance: NA; CDR3nt: TGCGCCAGCAGCTCGGGATTCTCGGGGAGCCAAGAGACCCAGTACTTC; CDR3aa: CASSSGFSGSQETQYF
j_gene: TRBJ1-4; v_gene: TRBV28; d_gene: TRBD1; abundance: NA; CDR3nt: TGTGCCAGCAGCCAGACAGGGGGTAATGAAAAACTGTTTTTT; CDR3aa: CASSQTGGNEKLFF
j_gene: TRBJ1-5; v_gene: TRBV19; d_gene: NA; abundance: few; CDR3nt: TGTGCCAGTAGTATAGTAGGAGGGTATAGCAATCAGCCCCAGCATTTT; CDR3aa: CASSIVGGYSNQPQHF
j_gene: TRBJ1-6; v_gene: TRBV21-1; d_gene: NA; abundance: once; CDR3nt: TGTGCCAGCAGCAAAGCGCCACAACAGGGGGACGCCTATAATTCACCCCTCCACTTT; CDR3aa: CASSKAPQQGDAYNSPLHF
j_gene: TRBJ1-3; v_gene: TRBV18; d_gene: NA; abundance: NA; CDR3nt: TGTGCCAGCTCACCACGACCTGACGGAAACACCATATATTTT; CDR3aa: CASSPRPDGNTIYF
j_gene: TRBJ2-7; v_gene: TRBV28; d_gene: TRBD1; abundance: NA; CDR3nt: TGTGCCAGCAGTTTCGCTTCGGGGACAGGTTTCACCACTACCGAGCAGTACTTC; CDR3aa: CASSFASGTGFTTTEQYF
j_gene: TRBJ2-1; v_gene: TRBV2; d_gene: TRBD1; abundance: NA; CDR3nt: TGTGCCAGCAATCGGGACAGGGTATATGAGCAGTTCTTC; CDR3aa: CASNRDRVYEQFF
j_gene: TRBJ1-6; v_gene: TRBV5-4; d_gene: TRBD1; abundance: NA; CDR3nt: TGTGCCAGCAGACCCGGGACAGGGGCTTTTTCACCCCTCCACTTT; CDR3aa: CASRPGTGAFSPLHF
j_gene: TRBJ1-6; v_gene: TRBV15; d_gene: NA; abundance: few; CDR3nt: TGTGCCACCAGCAGAGACCGACGGTTCTATAATTCACCCCTCCACTTT; CDR3aa: CATSRDRRFYNSPLHF
j_gene: TRBJ2-1; v_gene: TRBV24-1; d_gene: TRBD1; abundance: NA; CDR3nt: TGTGCCACCAGTGATCCAACAGGGGGCGCCTACAATGAGCAGTTCTTC; CDR3aa: CATSDPTGGAYNEQFF
j_gene: TRBJ2-7; v_gene: TRBV30; d_gene: NA; abundance: NA; CDR3nt: TGTGCCTGGAGTGTAAGTTTATACTCCGAGCAGTACTTC; CDR3aa: CAWSVSLYSEQYF
j_gene: TRBJ1-2; v_gene: TRBV28; d_gene: TRBD1; abundance: NA; CDR3nt: TGTGCCAGCCGGATACCGGGCCGCAGGGGGGATGGCTACACCTTC; CDR3aa: CASRIPGRRGDGYTF
j_gene: TRBJ2-7; v_gene: TRBV7-9; d_gene: TRBD2; abundance: NA; CDR3nt: TGTGCCAGCAGCACCTCCCCTCTAGCGGACTCCTACGAGCAGTACTTC; CDR3aa: CASSTSPLADSYEQYF
j_gene: TRBJ1-5; v_gene: TRBV2; d_gene: NA; abundance: few; CDR3nt: TGTGCCAGCAGGAGGGGGAGGACTAGCAATCAGCCCCAGCATTTT; CDR3aa: CASRRGRTSNQPQHF
j_gene: TRBJ1-5; v_gene: TRBV21-1; d_gene: NA; abundance: NA; CDR3nt: TGTGCCAGCAGCTCACTCGTCAGTTTGGGTCAGCCCCAGCATTTT; CDR3aa: CASSSLVSLGQPQHF
j_gene: TRBJ2-1; v_gene: TRBV10-3; d_gene: TRBD2; abundance: NA; CDR3nt: TGTGCCATCACTAGACTAGCGGGGGGGCTGGAGCAGTTCTTC; CDR3aa: CAITRLAGGLEQFF
j_gene: TRBJ1-2; v_gene: TRBV5-4; d_gene: NA; abundance: NA; CDR3nt: TGTGCCAGCAGCCGAAGGGGGACCTATGATGGCTACACCTTC; CDR3aa: CASSRRGTYDGYTF
j_gene: TRBJ2-1; v_gene: TRBV30; d_gene: TRBD2; abundance: NA; CDR3nt: TGTGCCTGGTCATGGACAGGGGATAGGACTAGCGGGAGTTGGCATGAGCAGTTCTTC; CDR3aa: CAWSWTGDRTSGSWHEQFF
j_gene: TRBJ2-7; v_gene: TRBV4-2; d_gene: NA; abundance: NA; CDR3nt: TGTGCCAGCAGCCAGGATGAACATTACGAGCAGTACTTC; CDR3aa: CASSQDEHYEQYF
j_gene: TRBJ2-5; v_gene: TRBV25-1; d_gene: TRBD2; abundance: NA; CDR3nt: TGTGCCAGCGGTAATAGCGGGGGGGAGACCCAGTACTTC; CDR3aa: CASGNSGGETQYF
j_gene: TRBJ1-1; v_gene: TRBV21-1; d_gene: NA; abundance: NA; CDR3nt: TGTGCCAGCAGCCCGCCCCCCCGGGACCGAGCGTTGAACACTGAAGCTTTCTTT; CDR3aa: CASSPPPRDRALNTEAFF
j_gene: TRBJ2-3; v_gene: TRBV5-4; d_gene: NA; abundance: NA; CDR3nt: TGTGCCAGCCAAGCATCAACTAGCACAGATACGCAGTATTTT; CDR3aa: CASQASTSTDTQYF
j_gene: TRBJ2-3; v_gene: TRBV6-2/TRBV6-3; d_gene: NA; abundance: NA; CDR3nt: TGTGCCAGCAGTGCGCGGACCAAAACAGATACGCAGTATTTT; CDR3aa: CASSARTKTDTQYF
j_gene: TRBJ2-7; v_gene: TRBV4-2; d_gene: TRBD2; abundance: NA; CDR3nt: TGTGCCAGCGGACGACTAGCGGGAGACTCCTACGAGCAGTACTTC; CDR3aa: CASGRLAGDSYEQYF
j_gene: TRBJ1-5; v_gene: TRBV11-2; d_gene: NA; abundance: NA; CDR3nt: TGTGCCAGCAGCTTAGAGGGTCAGCCCCAGCATTTT; CDR3aa: CASSLEGQPQHF
j_gene: TRBJ2-6; v_gene: TRBV2; d_gene: TRBD1; abundance: NA; CDR3nt: TGTGCCAGCAGGGACAGGGGTTCGTGGGCCAACGTCCTGACTTTC; CDR3aa: CASRDRGSWANVLTF
j_gene: TRBJ2-1; v_gene: TRBV6-2/TRBV6-3; d_gene: TRBD2; abundance: NA; CDR3nt: TGTGCCAGCAGTTACCGGGGGGGCGGTACCAATGAGCAGTTCTTC; CDR3aa: CASSYRGGGTNEQFF
j_gene: TRBJ1-6; v_gene: TRBV7-9; d_gene: NA; abundance: NA; CDR3nt: TGTGCCAGCAGCTTCGTCGGGGAGAATTCACCCCTCCACTTT; CDR3aa: CASSFVGENSPLHF
j_gene: TRBJ1-2; v_gene: TRBV27; d_gene: TRBD1; abundance: NA; CDR3nt: TGTGCCAGCAGTTTACGACAGGGTGCCTATGGCTACACCTTC; CDR3aa: CASSLRQGAYGYTF
j_gene: TRBJ2-7; v_gene: TRBV6-5; d_gene: TRBD2; abundance: few; CDR3nt: TGTGCCTCAGAGGCTGGCGGGGGGCAACCCTACGAGCAGTACTTC; CDR3aa: CASEAGGGQPYEQYF
j_gene: TRBJ2-7; v_gene: TRBV5-1; d_gene: TRBD1; abundance: few; CDR3nt: TGCGCCAGCAGCGCAGAACCGGGACAGGGTGCCTACGAGCAGTACTTC; CDR3aa: CASSAEPGQGAYEQYF
j_gene: TRBJ2-2; v_gene: TRBV2; d_gene: NA; abundance: NA; CDR3nt: TGTGCCAGCAGTGACACACAAATCACCGGGGAGCTGTTTTTT; CDR3aa: CASSDTQITGELFF
j_gene: TRBJ1-3; v_gene: TRBV10-1; d_gene: NA; abundance: NA; CDR3nt: TGCGCCAGCAGTGAGACAGGGACACCCCCCGTCTCCTTCACCACTGGAAACACCATATATTTT; CDR3aa: CASSETGTPPVSFTTGNTIYF
j_gene: TRBJ1-4; v_gene: TRBV5-4; d_gene: NA; abundance: NA; CDR3nt: TGTGCCAGCAGCCCTAACAGCGACTCACGTGAAAAACTGTTTTTT; CDR3aa: CASSPNSDSREKLFF
j_gene: TRBJ1-6; v_gene: TRBV6-6; d_gene: NA; abundance: few; CDR3nt: TGTGCCGTACTCTCTGGGAGCAGCTCCTATAATTCACCCCTCCACTTT; CDR3aa: CAVLSGSSSYNSPLHF
j_gene: TRBJ1-1; v_gene: TRBV28; d_gene: NA; abundance: NA; CDR3nt: TGTGCCAGCAGTTTTTTTCTGTTCGGACAGAGAAGATCTGGAACCACTGAAGCTTTCTTT; CDR3aa: CASSFFLFGQRRSGTTEAFF
j_gene: TRBJ2-3; v_gene: TRBV19; d_gene: TRBD1; abundance: NA; CDR3nt: TGTGCCAGTAGTACCCCGGGACAGGGGTTTAGGCGACAGGATACGCAGTATTTT; CDR3aa: CASSTPGQGFRRQDTQYF
j_gene: TRBJ1-1; v_gene: TRBV15; d_gene: NA; abundance: NA; CDR3nt: TGTGCCACCAGCCGGACAGTCATGAACACTGAAGCTTTCTTT; CDR3aa: CATSRTVMNTEAFF
j_gene: TRBJ2-5; v_gene: TRBV11-3; d_gene: TRBD1; abundance: NA; CDR3nt: TGTGCCAGCAGCCCCCAAACCGGACAGGGGGCCCGGGAGACCCAGTACTTC; CDR3aa: CASSPQTGQGARETQYF
j_gene: TRBJ2-1; v_gene: TRBV10-3; d_gene: TRBD1; abundance: once; CDR3nt: TGTGCCATCAGAGGGGACAGAAAGTACAATGAGCAGTTCTTC; CDR3aa: CAIRGDRKYNEQFF
j_gene: TRBJ2-5; v_gene: TRBV19; d_gene: NA; abundance: once; CDR3nt: TGTGCCAGTAATCCGCACGGCTTACAAGAGACCCAGTACTTC; CDR3aa: CASNPHGLQETQYF
j_gene: TRBJ2-2; v_gene: TRBV2; d_gene: NA; abundance: NA; CDR3nt: TGTGCCAGCAGTCCGACACTTACCGGGGAGCTGTTTTTT; CDR3aa: CASSPTLTGELFF
j_gene: TRBJ1-2; v_gene: TRBV7-3; d_gene: TRBD1; abundance: NA; CDR3nt: TGTGCCAGCAGCTTAAAGAGGACAGGCCCCTATGGCTACACCTTC; CDR3aa: CASSLKRTGPYGYTF